Each of the 10 T cell receptor beta chains below was sequenced from the same sample in a study of CD8 T cells in ankylosing spondylitis listed by TCRdb under 2017. Library creation used 5' RACE. The listed sequencing device is Illumina HiSeq 2500. Through fastp at Q25 and MiXCR, TCRdb rebuilt clones from the public reads, retaining in-frame beta chains. CDR3 protein sequences are deduplicated, and each keeps its most common genes and DNA. A total of some 200,000 distinct CDR3 sequences appear in this sample, 6% to 8% of them only once. The biggest ten clones account for approximately 15% of the sample. The antigens of these receptors remain unknown. The paper as a whole reports these results and caveats: A TCR beta motif made up of several highly homologous amino acid variants appeared to be characteristic of blood from ankylosing spondylitis patients.

Sequenced material: blood, either unsorted or a sorted T cell fraction (not recorded which). These receptors were taken from a male donor with ankylosing spondylitis.

This rearrangement joins TRBV24-1 to TRBJ2-7; tentatively, D is TRBD2 (6 bases). CDR1 and CDR2 (germline): KGHDR, SFDVKD. The V gene lost 2 bases and the J gene lost 7 bases, with 11 bases spanning the gap. This CDR3 is 13 amino acids long. The chain's CDR3 is CATSDWDFREQYF. DNA of the CDR3: TGTGCCACCAGTGATTGGGACTTTCGGGAGCAGTACTTC.

This clonotype was seen ten or more times. V usage is TRBV6-2 or TRBV6-3 and J usage is TRBJ1-1; D not certain. The germline V gene has CDR1 MNHEY and CDR2 SVGEGT. The CDR3 is 14 amino acids. The V end was cut by 5 bases, the J end by 6 bases, with 16 bases between. CDR3 in amino acids: CASSTVRGTPEAFF. The CDR3 DNA reads TGTGCCAGCAGTACGGTTCGGGGAACACCTGAAGCTTTCTTT.

This clonotype was detected a few times. The J gene is TRBJ2-7, the V gene TRBV5-1; 7 positions agree with TRBD2. Germline trimming cut 4 bases from V and 2 bases from J; bases unmatched to any gene: 9. CDR3 length: 15 residues. CDR1 and CDR2 from the germline V gene are SGHRS and YFSETQ. CDR3 sequence: CASSPAASGPYEQYF. In nucleotides, the CDR3 is TGCGCCAGCAGCCCGGCGGCTAGCGGACCCTACGAGCAGTACTTC.

This clonotype was observed at least ten times. The CDR3 sequence is CASEQGGEQYF. CDR3 sequence (DNA): TGTGCCAGTGAACAGGGTGGCGAGCAGTACTTC. This chain joins TRBV27 and TRBJ2-7; the D gene is possibly TRBD1 (6 bases). V lost 9 bases, J lost 6 bases, and 12 bases lay in between. Looked up from germline, CDR1 is MNHEY and CDR2 is SMNVEV (reference sequence). The CDR3 spans 11 residues.

This clonotype was seen ten or more times. The chain employs TRBV2 and TRBJ2-2; D is uncertain. This CDR3 is 13 amino acids long. Germline V gene lookup returns CDR1 SNHLY and CDR2 FYNNEI. Deletions cut 2 bases from V and 5 bases from J, with 6 bases between. The CDR3 nucleotides read TGTGCCAGCAGTGAATTGGGGACCGGGGAGCTGTTTTTT. This encodes CASSELGTGELFF.

This clonotype has ten or more counts. This chain uses TRBV4-3 with TRBJ2-2, with D uncertain. The CDR3 consists of 15 residues. The germline V gene encodes CDR1 LGHNA and CDR2 YSLEER. Trimming cost V 0 bases and J 1 base, with 6 bases left between them. CDR3 DNA sequence: TGCGCCAGCAGCCAAGATCCAGGGAACACCGGGGAGCTGTTTTTT. Translating it yields CASSQDPGNTGELFF.

The chain links TRBV11-2 to TRBJ2-1; maybe TRBD2 (6 bases). The CDR3 loop spans 15 amino acids. V dropped 5 bases and J dropped 0 bases, with 11 bases sitting between them. Germline CDR1 and CDR2: SGHAT and FQNNGV. The CDR3 region has the DNA TGTGCCAGCAGCCGAGGGAGGAGCTCCTACAATGAGCAGTTCTTC. It is translated as CASSRGRSSYNEQFF.

The sample holds many counts of this clonotype. The genes are TRBV12-3 or TRBV12-4 and TRBJ2-7; a possible D gene is TRBD2 (5 bases). The CDR3 totals 12 residues. The germline V and J ends were trimmed by 6 bases and 4 bases, with 10 bases remaining between them. CDR3 residues: CASRSGGYEQYF. CDR3 DNA sequence: TGTGCCAGCAGGAGTGGAGGATACGAGCAGTACTTC.

This clonotype has ten or more counts. The rearrangement links TRBV6-5 to TRBJ2-1, with TRBD2 as a possible D gene (5 bases). Trimming removed 2 bases at V and 1 base at J, with 15 bases between. This CDR3 region has 17 residues. The germline CDR1 and CDR2 sequences are MNHEY and SVGAGI. CDR3 protein: CASSYRSGFHSYNEQFF. In DNA, the CDR3 is TGTGCCAGCAGTTACAGGTCGGGGTTCCATTCCTACAATGAGCAGTTCTTC.

This clonotype has at least ten counts. This chain connects TRBV7-9 to TRBJ1-5; possible D gene TRBD1, 5 bases. In germline, CDR1 is SEHNR, CDR2 FQNEAQ (reference sequence). V lost 4 bases and J lost 0, with 7 bases in between. The CDR3 sequence is 14 residues long. DNA of the CDR3: TGTGCCAGCAGCTCCGGGGGTAGCAATCAGCCCCAGCATTTT. It is translated as CASSSGGSNQPQHF.